This TCR beta chain derives from a study of T-cell reconstitution after alpha-beta-depleted transplantation in children. This clonotype was seen a few times. J gave up 5 bases and V 11 bases, and 14 bases lay outside the gene matches. This CDR3 comprises 15 residues. CDR1 is ENHRY, CDR2 SYGVKD, per germline. Unique molecular identifiers were incorporated when the TCRbeta library was constructed. From the PCR reads, TCRdb called clonotypes with MiXCR, one entry per CDR3 protein. The table includes around 700,000 distinct CDR3 sequences, less than 15% detected once. This sequence joins TRBV10-3 and TRBJ2-1; 8 nucleotides agree with TRBD1. This sample comprised PBMCs, obtained before TCRalphabeta/CD19-depleted stem cell transplant. The TCR comes from a girl aged 2 to 9 with congenital amegakaryocytic thrombocytopenia, due to receive a stem cell transplant. The CDR3 reads CALAGMDRDNNEQFF. CDR3 sequence (DNA): TGTGCCCTCGCAGGAATGGACAGGGATAACAATGAGCAGTTCTTC.